This T cell receptor (beta chain) was obtained from a study of T cell responses to AZD1222 COVID-19 vaccine. Only in-frame clones appear in the TCRdb table, and some are missing; sequencing was by immunoSEQ multiplex PCR. The sample shows about 260,000 clones, over 85% of them seen only once. Worth noting for this clone: The target antigen is unknown.

The CDR3 is made up of 16 amino acids. Germline V gene data show CDR1 as SGHDN and CDR2 as FVKESK. The J segment lost 10 bases and the V segment lost 0 bases, leaving 9 bases of the junction unmatched. Study conclusions and caveats: The donors showed a predominance of white British ancestry and of females, with possible underestimation of clonal diversity.

The sequence derives from an adult in good health. The specimen comprised peripheral blood, sampled on day 0 of AZD1222 vaccination. The chain is built from TRBV14 and TRBJ1-6; 7 bases line up with TRBD1. The CDR3, as DNA: TGTGCCAGCAGCCAAGATCAGCAGGGAGGGGGCTCACCCCTCCACTTT. Amino acid sequence: CASSQDQQGGGSPLHF.